The 26 T cell receptor beta chains listed next were all sequenced from one sample in a study of T-cell memory formation after mild COVID-19. TCRdb reprocessed the 5' RACE reads with MiXCR, giving one entry per CDR3 protein. The table shows under 450,000 distinct CDR3 sequences, with over 13% occurring only once. Material: PBMCs or a T cell subset sorted from them (not recorded which). These receptors originate from a man in his late teens or twenties who had mild COVID-19 (a few samples of this study predate the infection). Cell type and time point are not known.

This clonotype has a handful of counts. The germline gene is not matched at one end of the junction; a read error may be the cause. The chain uses TRBV7-6 and TRBJ1-1; D ambiguous. The CDR3 sequence is 13 residues long. Germline CDR1 is SGHVS and CDR2 is FNYEAQ. The CDR3 nucleotides are TGTGCCAGCAGCTTACAAGAGAACGCTGAAGCTTTCTTT. Its translation is CASSLQENAEAFF.

This sequence joins TRBV12-3 or TRBV12-4 and TRBJ2-2; 9 bases align to TRBD1. V trimming: 3 bases; J trimming: 4 bases; junction bases outside the gene matches: 6. The CDR3 sequence is 16 residues long. CDR3 nucleotides: TGTGCCAGCAGTTTTAACAGGGGGCGGACCACCGGGGAGCTGTTTTTT. Its translation is CASSFNRGRTTGELFF.

This clonotype was counted only a few times. This rearrangement joins TRBV4-1 to TRBJ1-1; D may be TRBD1 (6 bases). V lost 4 bases and J lost 6, with 15 bases in between. Germline CDR1 and CDR2: MGHRA and YSYEKL. The CDR3 totals 14 residues. This chain's CDR3 is CASSLHRVIAEAFF. Here the CDR3 DNA reads TGCGCCAGCAGCCTCCACAGGGTGATTGCTGAAGCTTTCTTT.

The chain combines TRBV24-1 with TRBJ1-1; D is possibly TRBD1 (6 bases). The CDR3 is made up of 14 amino acids. V shed 5 bases and J shed 0 bases, with 9 bases lying between them. CDR1 KGHDR and CDR2 SFDVKD come from the germline V gene. The CDR3: CATSGTAMNTEAFF. The CDR3, as DNA: TGTGCCACCAGTGGGACAGCCATGAACACTGAAGCTTTCTTT.

V is TRBV6-5 and J is TRBJ2-1; 11 nucleotides align to TRBD2. Germline V gene sequence: CDR1 MNHEY, CDR2 SVGAGI. This CDR3 region has 15 residues. J gave up 4 bases and V 6 bases, and 5 bases lay outside the gene matches. The CDR3 loop reads CASRRLAGGYNEQFF. The DNA for the CDR3 is TGTGCCAGCAGACGCCTAGCGGGGGGATACAATGAGCAGTTCTTC.

This chain links TRBV5-1 with TRBJ1-1, with a tentative D call TRBD1 (6 bases). The CDR3 spans 15 residues. Germline V gene data show CDR1 as SGHRS and CDR2 as YFSETQ. V gave up 2 bases and J gave up 0 bases, with 11 bases separating them. CDR3 nucleotide sequence: TGCGCCAGCAGCTTCGGACAGTCCATGAACACTGAAGCTTTCTTT. Translation: CASSFGQSMNTEAFF.

This sequence joins TRBV20-1 and TRBJ2-3, with D uncertain. Trimming removed 3 bases at V and 2 bases at J, with 6 bases between. Germline-derived CDR1 and CDR2 are DFQATT and SNEGSKA (reference sequence). CDR3 length equals 12 residues. CDR3 DNA sequence: TGCAGTGCTAGGCCCCCCACAGATACGCAGTATTTT. Protein: CSARPPTDTQYF.

This clonotype was counted a few times. The V and J genes are TRBV4-2 and TRBJ2-1; 8 bases map to TRBD1. CDR1 is LGHNA, CDR2 YNFKEQ, per germline. After removal of 3 bases from V and 3 bases from J, the junction contained 4 bases not matched to a gene. The CDR3 extends over 15 amino acids. This CDR3 is CASSHQGASYNEQFF. The CDR3 bases are TGTGCCAGCAGCCACCAGGGGGCGAGCTACAATGAGCAGTTCTTC.

This clonotype was found a few times. The CDR3 is CASSQPRQSGTGELFF. Written as DNA, the CDR3 is TGTGCCAGCAGCCAACCTCGACAATCCGGCACCGGGGAGCTGTTTTTT. The rearrangement uses TRBV4-2 and TRBJ2-2; no reliable D call. V lost 2 bases to trimming and J lost 4 bases, with 14 bases between them. This CDR3 comprises 16 residues. Germline V lookup: CDR1 LGHNA, CDR2 YNFKEQ.

This clonotype was seen more than once but under ten times. The rearrangement uses TRBV29-1 and TRBJ1-3, with D unclear. Trimming pared 6 bases from V and 1 base from J, leaving 7 bases between. CDR1 is SQVTM and CDR2 is ANQGSEA in the germline V gene. The CDR3 is 12 residues long. CDR3 coding DNA: TGCAGCGTCCAGAGTTCTGGAAACACCATATATTTT. It yields the protein CSVQSSGNTIYF.

This sequence joins TRBV29-1 and TRBJ2-5; 7 bases map to TRBD2. This CDR3 is built from 14 residues. J was trimmed by 2 bases and V by 3 bases; bases with no gene match: 6. Germline loops: CDR1 SQVTM, CDR2 ANQGSEA. The CDR3 DNA reads TGCAGCGTTGAGTTGGCGGGGGAACAAGAGACCCAGTACTTC. Amino acid sequence: CSVELAGEQETQYF. The variable domain in full, completed from reference TRBV29-1 and TRBJ2-5, reads SAVISQKPSRDICQRGTSLTIQCQVDSQVTMMFWYRQQPGQSLTLIATANQGSEATYESGFVIDKFPISRPNLTFSTLTVSNMSPEDSSIYLCSVELAGEQETQYFGPGTRLLVL.

This chain's CDR3 is CASSPSGANRHEQYF. In nucleotides, the CDR3 is TGTGCCAGCAGTCCATCGGGGGCTAATCGACACGAGCAGTACTTC. The chain recombines TRBV27 with TRBJ2-7; D could derive from TRBD1 or TRBD2 (6 bases each). The CDR3 runs 15 residues. The germline V gene has CDR1 MNHEY and CDR2 SMNVEV (reference sequence). V was pared by 5 bases and J by 5 bases, with 19 bases between.

This clonotype was seen only a few times. The chain couples TRBV24-1 to TRBJ2-7; 12 bases map to TRBD2. In germline, CDR1 is KGHDR, CDR2 SFDVKD. J gave up 0 bases and V 5 bases, and 16 bases lay outside the gene matches. This CDR3 comprises 20 residues. This CDR3 reads CATSGRTSGVLTITSYEQYF. CDR3 in DNA: TGTGCCACCAGTGGGAGGACTAGCGGGGTATTAACAATCACCTCCTACGAGCAGTACTTC.

The chain employs TRBV10-3 and TRBJ2-7; D may be TRBD2 (6 bases). The ends were cut back, 3 bases at V and 4 bases at J, with 10 bases in the middle. There are 13 residues in the CDR3. Germline V gives CDR1 ENHRY, CDR2 SYGVKD. CDR3 sequence: CAISESGRYEQYV. CDR3 coding DNA: TGTGCCATCAGTGAATCGGGGAGGTACGAGCAGTACGTC.

The chain uses TRBV4-2 and TRBJ2-1; the match to TRBD2 covers 10 bases. The J segment lost 6 bases and the V segment lost 0 bases, leaving 8 bases of the junction unmatched. Germline lookup yields CDR1 LGHNA and CDR2 YNFKEQ. This CDR3 region has 17 residues. The DNA for the CDR3 is TGTGCCAGCAGCCAAGATTTCGCGAAGCGGGGGGGCAATGAGCAGTTCTTC. Residues: CASSQDFAKRGGNEQFF.

CDR3: CASSTGLAASQETQYF. The CDR3 DNA reads as TGCGCCAGCAGCACGGGTTTGGCGGCCAGCCAAGAGACCCAGTACTTC. The chain carries TRBV5-1 and TRBJ2-5, with no clear D. The V end lost 4 bases, the J end lost 1 base, and 17 bases lay between the germline ends. Germline V CDR1 and CDR2: SGHRS, YFSETQ. This CDR3 region has 16 residues.

This clonotype was found many times. This chain uses TRBV3-1 with TRBJ1-6, with D unclear. Germline CDR1 and CDR2: LGHDT and YNNKEL (reference sequence). The CDR3 is 13 residues long. Between the trimmed V and J ends, which lost 1 base and 6 bases, there was a span of 4 bases. CDR3 in amino acids: CASSQGGNSPLHF. CDR3 in DNA: TGTGCCAGCAGCCAAGGGGGTAATTCACCCCTCCACTTT.

This clonotype came up many times. The chain uses TRBV9 and TRBJ2-3; D is undetermined. The CDR3 is 12 amino acids. V lost 0 bases and J 5 bases, leaving 4 bases between the germline ends. In germline, CDR1 is SGDLS, CDR2 YYNGEE. The CDR3 sequence is CASSVELDTQYF. CDR3 nucleotide sequence: TGTGCCAGCAGCGTAGAATTAGATACGCAGTATTTT.

This clonotype was recorded many times. As DNA, the CDR3 is TGTGCCAGCAGCGTAGGGTCTAGCGGGGGGCGCCAAGAGACCCAGTACTTC. It encodes CASSVGSSGGRQETQYF. V and J are TRBV9 and TRBJ2-5, with 11 bases that match TRBD2. The CDR3 totals 17 residues. J was trimmed by 1 base and V by 0 bases; bases with no gene match: 5. Germline CDR1 is SGDLS and CDR2 is YYNGEE.

The CDR3 region is CASSDVTSGGVDTQYF. CDR3 DNA: TGTGCCAGCAGCGACGTGACTAGCGGGGGGGTGGATACGCAGTATTTT. The rearrangement links TRBV9 to TRBJ2-3; 14 positions agree with TRBD2. The CDR3 spans 16 residues. Looked up from germline, CDR1 is SGDLS and CDR2 is YYNGEE. J gave up 6 bases and V 3 bases, and 6 bases lay outside the gene matches.

This clonotype turned up a few times. The rearrangement uses TRBV5-1 and TRBJ2-3; maybe TRBD2 (6 bases). Germline V lookup: CDR1 SGHRS, CDR2 YFSETQ. The CDR3 covers 16 residues. Trimming took 3 bases from V and 4 from J, leaving 18 bases between them. The CDR3 nucleotides read TGCGCCAGCAGCTCCTCGGCCTCCTGGGGGGCAGATACGCAGTATTTT. Translated, it gives CASSSSASWGADTQYF.

There are many counts of this clonotype. CDR3 region: CASSTDNNEQFF. CDR3 nucleotide sequence: TGTGCCAGCAGTACCGACAACAATGAGCAGTTCTTC. V and J are TRBV12-3 or TRBV12-4 and TRBJ2-1, with no clear D. Trimming took 5 bases from V and 5 from J, leaving 7 bases between them. This CDR3 has 12 amino acids.

The chain uses TRBV7-2 and TRBJ2-7; 7 nucleotides line up with TRBD1. There are 14 residues in the CDR3. The V gene's germline CDR1 is SGHTA and CDR2 FQGNSA. V lost 7 bases and J lost 3; bases outside the gene matches: 9. This CDR3 reads CASNPGTANYEQYF. The CDR3, as DNA: TGTGCCAGCAACCCCGGGACAGCAAACTACGAGCAGTACTTC.

CDR3 in DNA: TGTGCCAGCAGCTTAAGGGGACTAGCGGGCACAGATACGCAGTATTTT. Protein sequence: CASSLRGLAGTDTQYF. The chain couples TRBV7-3 to TRBJ2-3; 11 bases agree with TRBD2. Germline V gives CDR1 SGHTA, CDR2 FQGTGA. The CDR3 extends over 16 amino acids. J was trimmed by 1 base and V by 1 base; bases with no gene match: 1.

This chain joins TRBV20-1 and TRBJ1-1; tentatively, D is TRBD1 (6 bases). The CDR3 consists of 15 residues. V was clipped by 0 bases and J by 4 bases, with 15 bases between them. Germline lookup yields CDR1 DFQATT and CDR2 SNEGSKA (reference sequence). In DNA form, the CDR3 reads TGCAGTGCTAGAGATCTAGAGGGGGTACCCACTGAAGCTTTCTTT. Translated: CSARDLEGVPTEAFF.

This clonotype has a handful of counts. The chain couples TRBV11-2 to TRBJ2-6; TRBD1 aligns across 7 bases. This CDR3 comprises 17 residues. The germline gives CDR1 SGHAT, CDR2 FQNNGV. After removal of 3 bases from V and 4 bases from J, the junction contained 9 bases not matched to a gene. The CDR3 DNA follows: TGTGCCAGCAGCTTGATACAGGGGACGCGCGGGGCCAACGTCCTGACTTTC. Encoded protein: CASSLIQGTRGANVLTF.